Below are 21 T cell receptor beta chains sequenced from a single sample in a study of T cells in Graves' hyperthyroidism and ophthalmopathy. RNA transcripts gave rise to amplified TCR beta CDR3 regions. Initially, a first-round RT-PCR of the TCR CDR3 employed the HTBI primer set. TCRdb reprocessed the multiplex PCR reads via MiXCR and lists one record per CDR3 protein. The repertoire holds over 650,000 distinct CDR3 sequences, with around 17% as singletons. Sequencing input: blood. The source of these receptors is a man between 18 and 35 years old with Graves' hyperthyroidism.

The chain is built from TRBV9 and TRBJ1-5; a possible D gene is TRBD1 (5 bases). V was shortened by 5 bases and J by 3 bases, with 15 bases between the two germline ends. CDR3 length: 15 residues. The V gene's germline CDR1 is SGDLS and CDR2 YYNGEE. The CDR3 region has the DNA TGTGCCAGCAGTGATTGGATAGGGGTCAATCAGCCCCAGCATTTT. Translating gives CASSDWIGVNQPQHF.

At least ten counts were recorded for this clonotype. The rearrangement links TRBV28 to TRBJ1-1; D call uncertain. Trimming took off 1 base at V and 0 bases at J, with 3 bases between the two ends. Per the germline V gene, CDR1 is MDHEN and CDR2 is SYDVKM. This CDR3 is built from 13 residues. CDR3: CASSLYLNTEAFF. The CDR3 DNA reads TGTGCCAGCAGTTTATACCTGAACACTGAAGCTTTCTTT.

The gene calls are TRBV27 and TRBJ1-4, with D possibly matching TRBD1 (5 bases). Trimming left V 0 bases short and J 3 bases short, with 8 bases between. This CDR3 spans 15 amino acids. In germline, CDR1 is MNHEY, CDR2 SMNVEV (reference sequence). Here the CDR3 DNA reads TGTGCCAGCAGTTTATCGTGGGGGTCTAATGAAAAACTGTTTTTT. Its protein product is CASSLSWGSNEKLFF.

This chain connects TRBV15 to TRBJ1-2, with 12 bases matching TRBD1. J gave up 7 bases and V 7 bases, and 10 bases lay outside the gene matches. This CDR3 is built from 15 residues. Germline V gene lookup returns CDR1 LNHNV and CDR2 YYDKDF (reference sequence). This chain's CDR3 is CATTNWDRGQGGYTF. In DNA form, the CDR3 reads TGTGCCACCACCAATTGGGACAGGGGGCAGGGTGGCTACACCTTC.

This clonotype has at least ten counts. V and J are TRBV11-1 and TRBJ2-7; tentatively, D is TRBD1 (6 bases). The V end lost 2 bases, the J end lost 6 bases, and 11 bases lay between the germline ends. Germline V gene data show CDR1 as SGHAT and CDR2 as FQDESV (reference sequence). The CDR3 runs to 13 residues. The CDR3 DNA follows: TGTGCCAGCAGCTTATGGGCAGGGGCCGAGCAGTACTTC. This gives the protein CASSLWAGAEQYF.

This clonotype was seen many times. The rearrangement links TRBV12-3 or TRBV12-4 to TRBJ2-4; 8 bases line up with TRBD2. The J segment lost 9 bases and the V segment lost 5 bases, leaving 12 bases of the junction unmatched. The CDR3 length is 15 residues. CDR3 bases: TGTGCCAGCAGTCTGACGGGGGGGGATTTGAGCATTCAGTACTTC. This sequence encodes CASSLTGGDLSIQYF.

This clonotype was seen repeatedly, ten times or more. This chain connects TRBV28 to TRBJ2-3; tentatively, D is TRBD1 (6 bases). Germline CDR1 reads MDHEN; CDR2 reads SYDVKM. V dropped 6 bases and J dropped 7 bases, with 17 bases sitting between them. The CDR3 consists of 14 residues. In nucleotides, the CDR3 is TGTGCCAGCAGCTACGCCGGACAGCGGAATACGCAGTATTTT. Amino acids: CASSYAGQRNTQYF.

This clonotype was picked up many times. The J gene is TRBJ2-1, the V gene TRBV28, with 11 bases lining up with TRBD2. This CDR3 is built from 15 residues. The J segment lost 4 bases and the V segment lost 6 bases, leaving 5 bases of the junction unmatched. Per the germline V gene, CDR1 is MDHEN and CDR2 is SYDVKM. This CDR3 is CASSSGTSGYNEQFF. The CDR3 DNA reads as TGTGCCAGCAGCTCCGGGACTAGCGGTTACAATGAGCAGTTCTTC.

The chain links TRBV12-3 or TRBV12-4 to TRBJ1-1; TRBD1 aligns across 11 bases. The V segment lost 6 bases and the J segment 9 bases; nucleotides outside the gene matches: 6. This CDR3 contains 13 residues. DNA for the CDR3: TGTGCCAGCAGCCGGACAGGGGGCCGTCAAGCTTTCTTT. Protein sequence: CASSRTGGRQAFF.

This clonotype was found many times. This chain joins TRBV30 and TRBJ1-4; D is undetermined. Trimming left V 1 base short and J 6 bases short, with 9 bases between. From germline, CDR1 is GTSNPN and CDR2 SVGIG (reference sequence). The CDR3 is 13 residues long. CDR3 loop: CAWSGGTHEKLFF. The DNA for the CDR3 is TGTGCCTGGAGTGGGGGAACCCATGAAAAACTGTTTTTT.

This clonotype was seen at least ten times. The chain couples TRBV2 to TRBJ2-7; TRBD2 aligns across 8 bases. This CDR3 is 15 amino acids long. Germline CDR1 and CDR2: SNHLY and FYNNEI. The ends lost 2 bases at V and 4 bases at J; junction bases unmatched: 7. The CDR3 DNA follows: TGTGCCAGCAGTGAAAGATGGACTAGCAGTTACGAGCAGTACTTC. This gives the protein CASSERWTSSYEQYF.

The sample holds many counts of this clonotype. The chain combines TRBV7-2 with TRBJ1-1; weak D call: TRBD1 (5 bases). Germline V gene data show CDR1 as SGHTA and CDR2 as FQGNSA. V lost 2 bases and J lost 1, with 11 bases in between. CDR3 length equals 15 residues. CDR3 region: CASSLRQGENTEAFF. The CDR3 DNA is TGTGCCAGCAGCTTACGGCAGGGCGAGAACACTGAAGCTTTCTTT.

This sequence joins TRBV6-6 and TRBJ2-1; unclear D gene. V shed 0 bases and J shed 2 bases, with 11 bases lying between them. The germline V gene encodes CDR1 MNHNY and CDR2 SVGAGI (reference sequence). This CDR3 contains 16 residues. The CDR3 sequence is CASSYSSQRPYNEQFF. The CDR3 DNA reads TGTGCCAGCAGTTACTCGTCACAGCGACCCTACAATGAGCAGTTCTTC.

This rearrangement joins TRBV29-1 to TRBJ2-2, with 8 positions matching TRBD1. The germline V gene encodes CDR1 SQVTM and CDR2 ANQGSEA. Trimming cost V 6 bases and J 9 bases; bases outside gene matches: 9. This CDR3 has 13 amino acids. CDR3 nucleotide sequence: TGCAGCGTCGCCCGGGCAGGGGGCCGGGAGCTGTTTTTT. Translated: CSVARAGGRELFF.

This clonotype came up a few times. The chain carries TRBV30 and TRBJ1-2; D not certain. The ends were cut back, 0 bases at V and 1 base at J, with 12 bases in the middle. CDR3 length: 15 residues. From germline, CDR1 is GTSNPN and CDR2 SVGIG (reference sequence). The CDR3 loop is CAWSVSQRLNYGYTF. The CDR3 DNA follows: TGTGCCTGGAGTGTAAGCCAGAGACTTAACTATGGCTACACCTTC.

This chain uses TRBV5-1 with TRBJ2-5; tentatively, D is TRBD1 or TRBD2 (5 bases each). Germline V lookup: CDR1 SGHRS, CDR2 YFSETQ. V lost 0 bases and J 3 bases, leaving 12 bases between the germline ends. CDR3 length: 15 amino acids. The CDR3 sequence: CASSLELTAEETQYF. CDR3 sequence (DNA): TGCGCCAGCAGCTTGGAATTGACAGCGGAAGAGACCCAGTACTTC. Full variable domain (remainder filled in from reference TRBV5-1 and TRBJ2-5): KAGVTQTPRYLIKTRGQQVTLSCSPISGHRSVSWYQQTPGQGLQFLFEYFSETQRNKGNFPGRFSGRQFSNSRSEMNVSTLELGDSALYLCASSLELTAEETQYFGPGTRLLVL.

This clonotype was seen only a few times. This chain joins TRBV6-1 and TRBJ2-2; D gene unclear. V dropped 6 bases and J dropped 3 bases, with 8 bases sitting between them. The CDR3 sequence is 13 residues long. Germline V lookup: CDR1 MNHNS, CDR2 SASEGT. This chain's CDR3 is CASRPYYTGELFF. CDR3 nucleotides: TGTGCCAGCAGACCCTACTACACCGGGGAGCTGTTTTTT.

In this sample, this clonotype turned up a few times. The CDR3 reads CASSLRQPSSYEQYF. The CDR3 DNA sequence: TGTGCCAGCAGTTTGCGTCAGCCTAGCTCCTACGAGCAGTACTTC. This sequence joins TRBV27 and TRBJ2-7; D is unresolved. Germline V gives CDR1 MNHEY, CDR2 SMNVEV (reference sequence). Trimming removed 3 bases from V and 0 bases from J, with 12 bases in between. The CDR3 extends over 15 amino acids.

This clonotype was counted at least ten times. This chain connects TRBV27 to TRBJ2-7; TRBD2 might be the D (6 bases). V gave up 6 bases and J gave up 6 bases, with 21 bases separating them. Germline V gene data show CDR1 as MNHEY and CDR2 as SMNVEV (reference sequence). The CDR3 totals 15 residues. The CDR3 coding sequence is TGTGCCAGCAGCCTCTCGATCTTAGGGGACTCCGAGCAGTACTTC. It specifies CASSLSILGDSEQYF.

The chain joins TRBV7-8 to TRBJ2-7, with TRBD1 as a possible D gene (6 bases). This CDR3 has 15 residues. Trimming cost V 0 bases and J 3 bases, with 12 bases left between them. Germline V gene lookup returns CDR1 SGHVS and CDR2 FQNEAQ. The CDR3 sequence is CASSLAGTGNYEQYF. For the CDR3, the DNA is TGTGCCAGCAGCTTAGCAGGCACAGGGAACTACGAGCAGTACTTC. Filled out from reference TRBV7-8 and TRBJ2-7, the complete variable domain reads GAGVSQSPRYKVAKRGQDVALRCDPISGHVSLFWYQQALGQGPEFLTYFQNEAQLDKSGLPSDRFFAERPEGSVSTLKIQRTQQEDSAVYLCASSLAGTGNYEQYFGPGTRLTVT.

The V gene is TRBV11-3, the J gene TRBJ2-5; maybe TRBD2 (6 bases). Trimming took off 1 base at V and 5 bases at J, with 8 bases between the two ends. Germline lookup yields CDR1 SGHNT and CDR2 YENEEA. The CDR3 runs 13 residues. This CDR3 is CASSLVAVETQYF. The DNA for the CDR3 is TGTGCCAGCAGCTTAGTAGCGGTTGAGACCCAGTACTTC.